The sequence of this TCR beta chain was determined in a study of CD8 T cells in ankylosing spondylitis (dated by TCRdb to about 2017). Concerning the study at large: The study profiled T cell receptor beta repertoires in healthy donors and ankylosing spondylitis patients to find disease-linked TCR variants. In total, the full study cohort was made up of roughly 110 healthy donors and 25 ankylosing spondylitis patients. Peripheral blood was sampled, and synovial fluid was additionally collected from ankylosing spondylitis patients.

This clonotype has more than one count but fewer than ten. This clone's antigen is unknown. No much larger clonotype is one base removed from it; base qualities were not supplied. Points the paper makes about the study in general: A TCR beta motif of several highly homologous amino acid variants appeared characteristic of blood from ankylosing spondylitis patients. In peripheral blood, the disease-linked clones were found at relatively low frequencies and had a CD8+ phenotype. Some TCR beta motif variants had previously been reported in synovial fluid and blood of reactive arthritis patients, which suggested common disease-initiation mechanisms. Significant enrichment of the disease-linked clones was reported in matched synovial fluid samples from ankylosing spondylitis patients.

The CDR3 numbers 14 residues from cysteine through phenylalanine. The sequence is cut down to CDR3 DNA, 42 bases in frame from base 1. Cut back by 3 bases and 2 bases, the V and J ends lie 7 bases apart. Based on the germline V gene, the CDR1 and CDR2 sequences are MNHEY and SVGAGI. Reads for this sample came from an Illumina HiSeq 2500. Quantitative 5'-RACE with molecular barcodes was the method used to prepare the TCR beta libraries. The original methods were these. A new computational method based on a probabilistic model of VDJ rearrangement was used to identify disease-linked TCR variants. The public reads were quality trimmed at Q25 with fastp and then assembled into clones with MiXCR by TCRdb, keeping productive beta chains. One record per CDR3 amino acid sequence lists the most common genes and DNA. TCRdb's processing, not the authors', yielded these V and J calls. This sample comprises a few hundred thousand distinct CDR3 sequences, about a fifth of them detected only once. The top ten clonotypes cover roughly a sixth of the sample.

Rearrangement joined TRBV6-5 to TRBJ1-4, with the D gene too uncertain to name. This clonotype originated in a male donor with ankylosing spondylitis. The sequenced sample was blood, either unsorted or a sorted T cell fraction (not recorded which). The nucleotide sequence reads TGTGCCAGCAGTTATTTTGCGACTAATGAAAAACTGTTTTTT. The translation is CASSYFATNEKLFF.